Here is one T cell receptor (beta chain) with its context. The CDR3 totals 15 residues. CDR1 and CDR2 from the germline V gene are LGHDT and YNNKEL (reference sequence). Trimming took 4 bases from V and 6 from J; bases not matched to a gene: 8. This specimen comes from a study of blood T cell repertoires in COVID-19. Study-level background: Both acute and convalescent COVID-19 samples were obtained from the United States, Italy and Spain. T cells, B-cell-depleted T cells, or PBMCs provided the cDNA or gDNA that served as material.

How the authors handled the data: Amplification from reference gene primers served as the basis for estimated nucleated cell counts. Method: immunoSEQ multiplex PCR; TCRdb's copy keeps in-frame clones and lacks some. The D gene and trimming were derived from the DNA, and the V and J assignments and clone size from that table. The sample consists of over 130,000 clones, about 82% of them appearing once. The sequence derives from a man in his fifties or sixties with acute or convalescent COVID-19. Sequencing used peripheral blood. V gene TRBV3-1 (or the pseudogene TRBV3-2) combines with J gene TRBJ2-2, with TRBD2 identical over 7 bases. The CDR3: CASSRLGAGAGELFF. The CDR3 DNA sequence: TGTGCCAGCAGCCGATTAGGGGCGGGGGCCGGGGAGCTGTTTTTT.